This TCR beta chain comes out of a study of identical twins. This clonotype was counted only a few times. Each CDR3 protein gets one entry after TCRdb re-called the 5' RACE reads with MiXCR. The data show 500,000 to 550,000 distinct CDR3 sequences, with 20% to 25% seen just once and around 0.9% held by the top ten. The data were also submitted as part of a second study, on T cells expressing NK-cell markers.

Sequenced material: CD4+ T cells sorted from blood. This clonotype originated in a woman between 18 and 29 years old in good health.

This CDR3 is CATSRDGRRGGELFF. In DNA form, the CDR3 reads TGTGCCACCAGCAGAGATGGCAGGCGGGGCGGGGAGCTGTTTTTT. J is TRBJ2-2 and V is TRBV15; TRBD2 might be the D (6 bases). Germline-derived CDR1 and CDR2 are LNHNV and YYDKDF (reference sequence). CDR3 length equals 15 residues. V dropped 0 bases and J dropped 7 bases, with 12 bases sitting between them.